These T cell receptor beta chains were read from a single sample in a study of T-cell reconstitution after alpha-beta-depleted transplantation in children. One entry per CDR3 protein results from TCRdb running MiXCR on the PCR reads. The sample holds 100,000 to 130,000 distinct CDR3 sequences, 5% to 7% seen once. The starting material was PBMCs, mostly from graft donor cells, obtained 360 days after TCRalphabeta/CD19-depleted stem cell transplant. The receptors come from a male patient between 2 and 9 years old who had a stem cell transplant for acute lymphoblastic leukemia, so the T cells may come from the graft donor. CDR3s include the opening cysteine and the closing phenylalanine or tryptophan. Each record gives: V gene, D gene, clone size, J gene, CDR3 DNA, CDR3 protein. The D gene is left open where the match is weak. The listing skips clone size in some rows; elsewhere it reads once, few, many or a size class.

TRBV4-3,TRBD2,few,TRBJ2-7,TGCGCCAGCAGCTCCGGAATGGGACTAGCGGGAGGTGCCTACGAGCAGTACTTC,CASSSGMGLAGGAYEQYF
TRBV7-2,.,few,TRBJ2-1,TGTGCCAGCAGCTTAGTAGGCCGGGGCGGCAATGAGCAGTTCTTC,CASSLVGRGGNEQFF
TRBV9,TRBD1,many,TRBJ1-3,TGTGCCAGCAGCCCCGTACTGGGACAGAACGCTGGAAACACCATATATTTT,CASSPVLGQNAGNTIYF
TRBV20-1,.,few,TRBJ1-1,TGCAGTGTTGACATGAACACTGAAGCTTTCTTT,CSVDMNTEAFF
TRBV4-3,TRBD2,.,TRBJ2-7,TGCGCCAGCAGCCAAGATCTAGGCGGGAGGGGAATATACGAGCAGTACTTC,CASSQDLGGRGIYEQYF
TRBV9,TRBD1,.,TRBJ2-3,TGTGCCAGCAGCGGTCCGGGACAGGGCCATTGGGATACGCAGTATTTT,CASSGPGQGHWDTQYF
TRBV28,.,many,TRBJ2-3,TGTGCCACCGATCCCAGGGGTGAGACGCAGTATTTT,CATDPRGETQYF
TRBV18,.,many,TRBJ2-5,TGTGCCAGCTCACCGCGGACAGGGAGGGGAGAGACCCAGTACTTC,CASSPRTGRGETQYF
TRBV5-6,.,many,TRBJ2-7,TGTGCCAGCAGCTGGATGAGGGACGAGCAGTACTTC,CASSWMRDEQYF
TRBV29-1,TRBD2,many,TRBJ2-3,TGCAGCGCTAGACTAGCCGCGCAGTATTTT,CSARLAAQYF
TRBV7-9,.,many,TRBJ1-1,TGTGCCAGCAGCCAGAACCAGGGGATGAACACTGAAGCTTTCTTT,CASSQNQGMNTEAFF
TRBV7-9,.,many,TRBJ2-1,TGTGCCAGCAGCCCCGAGGTAAATGAGCAGTTCTTC,CASSPEVNEQFF
TRBV5-5,.,few,TRBJ1-3,TGTGCCAGCAGCTTCGAAGGCAGGGGAACTGGAAACACCATATATTTT,CASSFEGRGTGNTIYF
TRBV20-1,.,many,TRBJ2-7,TGCAGTGCTAGAGAAAGTCACAGACCCTACGAGCAGTACTTC,CSARESHRPYEQYF
TRBV4-2,TRBD2,many,TRBJ2-7,TGTGCCAGCAGCCAAGAAGTAGCTAGCGGGACTCTTCTTGGGCAGTACTTC,CASSQEVASGTLLGQYF
TRBV6-2/TRBV6-3,.,many,TRBJ2-1,TGTGCCAGCAGTTATACAGGGCCCTACAATGAGCAGTTCTTC,CASSYTGPYNEQFF
TRBV18,.,.,TRBJ1-1,TGTGCCAGCTCAGCCCCGGAGAACACTGAAGCTTTCTTT,CASSAPENTEAFF
TRBV29-1,.,many,TRBJ2-1,TGCAGCGTGGTATCAGGGGCGGGTGAGCAGTTCTTC,CSVVSGAGEQFF
TRBV6-5,.,few,TRBJ1-6,TGTGCCAGCAGTTACTTTTCGGGACGCATCCCACGTTCACCCCTCCACTTT,CASSYFSGRIPRSPLHF
TRBV20-1,TRBD1,.,TRBJ1-4,TGCAGTGCTACTCCGACAGGGAAAAGGGAAAAACTGTTTTTT,CSATPTGKREKLFF
TRBV28,.,few,TRBJ2-1,TGTGCCAGCAGTTACCCGAGACGGCAGGACAATGAGCAGTTCTTC,CASSYPRRQDNEQFF
TRBV27,.,few,TRBJ2-1,TGTGCCAGCAGTTCACTAGGGAATGAGCAGTTCTTC,CASSSLGNEQFF
TRBV20-1,.,many,TRBJ2-7,TGCAGTGCTCGGATGGCGGGGAGCTCCTACGAGCAGTACTTC,CSARMAGSSYEQYF
TRBV5-1,.,few,TRBJ2-7,TGCGCCAGCAGCTTGGCTGGGGGGCACTCCTACGAGCAGTACTTC,CASSLAGGHSYEQYF
TRBV4-3,TRBD1,.,TRBJ1-4,TGCGCCAGCAGCCTTCTCCCGGGACAGGGGAAGGGTTCAACTAATGAAAAACTGTTTTTT,CASSLLPGQGKGSTNEKLFF
TRBV12-3/TRBV12-4,.,many,TRBJ1-5,TGTGCCAGCAGACCACACCTCAATCAGCCCCAGCATTTT,CASRPHLNQPQHF
TRBV10-3,.,.,TRBJ2-5,TGTGCCATCAGTGATGAAGAGGAGGGCATGAACCAAGAGACCCAGTACTTC,CAISDEEEGMNQETQYF
TRBV7-6,TRBD2,.,TRBJ2-3,TGTGCCAGCAGCTTGACTAGCGGGAGGGTGGGCACAGATACGCAGTATTTT,CASSLTSGRVGTDTQYF
TRBV27,TRBD2,few,TRBJ2-7,TGTGCCAGCAGACAACTAGCGGGAGGGCAATACGAGCAGTACTTC,CASRQLAGGQYEQYF
TRBV6-5,.,.,TRBJ2-5,TGTGCCAGCAGTTTGGGGGGGCCTATCAAAGAGACCCAGTACTTC,CASSLGGPIKETQYF
TRBV9,.,.,TRBJ2-7,TGTGCCAGCGGACGATACTCCTACGAGCAGTACTTC,CASGRYSYEQYF
TRBV4-3,.,few,TRBJ2-1,TGCGCCAGCAGCCAAGGTCTAACGGCTGACAATGAGCAGTTCTTC,CASSQGLTADNEQFF
TRBV24-1,.,.,TRBJ2-2,TGTGGGGCCATTGATTTGCTACCAAACACCGGGGAGCTGTTTTTT,CGAIDLLPNTGELFF
TRBV11-1,.,many,TRBJ2-5,TGTGCCAGCTTTCCCCGGGACTCTCAAGAGACCCAGTACTTC,CASFPRDSQETQYF
TRBV20-1,TRBD2,many,TRBJ2-5,TGCAGTTCCGGGACTAGACACGAGACCCAGTACTTC,CSSGTRHETQYF
TRBV10-3,.,many,TRBJ1-4,TGTGCCATCAGCCAGGGTATAACTAATGAAAAACTGTTTTTT,CAISQGITNEKLFF
TRBV29-1,TRBD1,many,TRBJ1-1,TGCAGCGCCCACGGGACAGTTGAAGCTTTCTTT,CSAHGTVEAFF
TRBV11-2,.,few,TRBJ2-3,TGTGCCAGCAGCCCGAGCTACGGGCACGACACAGATACGCAGTATTTT,CASSPSYGHDTDTQYF
TRBV10-3,.,many,TRBJ2-2,TGTGCCATTTCTAGCCCCCTGGGGACCGGGGAGCTGTTTTTT,CAISSPLGTGELFF
TRBV9,TRBD2,few,TRBJ2-3,TGTGCCAGCAGCGTTAGCGGGGGGGCAACAGATACGCAGTATTTT,CASSVSGGATDTQYF
TRBV30,.,.,TRBJ1-6,TGTGCCTGGACCGGGGGGGAGCGGTACTATAATTCACCCCTCCACTTT,CAWTGGERYYNSPLHF
TRBV4-3,TRBD2,.,TRBJ2-3,TGCGCCAGCAGCCAAGCCGCCACTAGCGGGGCAAGCACAGATACGCAGTATTTT,CASSQAATSGASTDTQYF
TRBV19,.,.,TRBJ2-3,TGTGCCAGTAGTACCCCGGGGGCCACCACAGATACGCAGTATTTT,CASSTPGATTDTQYF
TRBV27,TRBD2,many,TRBJ2-2,TGTGCCAGCAGTTGGTTTCCAGCGGGAGAAACCGGGGAGCTGTTTTTT,CASSWFPAGETGELFF
TRBV12-3/TRBV12-4,.,many,TRBJ2-3,TGTGCCAGCACCCCGGTGGTGGCAGATACGCAGTATTTT,CASTPVVADTQYF
TRBV12-3/TRBV12-4,.,many,TRBJ2-7,TGTGCCAGCAGTTTACCGGGGGAGGGGGACACCTACGAGCAGTACTTC,CASSLPGEGDTYEQYF
TRBV4-2,.,few,TRBJ2-7,TGTGCCAGCAGCCAAGATTACGAGCAGTACTTC,CASSQDYEQYF
TRBV28,.,many,TRBJ2-7,TGTGCCAGCAGCCTCAATTTGCAGCAGTACTTC,CASSLNLQQYF
TRBV4-3,.,many,TRBJ2-2,TGCGCCAGCAGCCAAGGCGAGAACAGGAAGGCCGGGGAGCTGTTTTTT,CASSQGENRKAGELFF
TRBV7-2,.,many,TRBJ2-1,TGTGCCAGCAGGATCCAAACCGCATACAATGAGCAGTTCTTC,CASRIQTAYNEQFF
TRBV19,.,few,TRBJ2-1,TGTGCCAGTAGTCCTTCCCTAAATGAGCAGTTCTTC,CASSPSLNEQFF
TRBV7-9,.,.,TRBJ1-1,TGTGCCAGCAGCTTAGGGGTATTTGGCACTGAAGCTTTCTTT,CASSLGVFGTEAFF
TRBV10-3,TRBD2,many,TRBJ2-1,TGTGCCATCAGTGAGGGTAGCGGGACCCCGTACAATGAGCAGTTCTTC,CAISEGSGTPYNEQFF
TRBV6-1,TRBD1,many,TRBJ2-7,TGTGCCAGTTGTGGACAGGGTCGATACGAGCAGTACTTC,CASCGQGRYEQYF
TRBV7-9,.,.,TRBJ2-2,TGTGCCAGCAGCTTCCCCCCCGGACCGAGCACCGGGGAGCTGTTTTTT,CASSFPPGPSTGELFF
TRBV19,.,.,TRBJ2-6,TGTGCCAGTAGTATTGGAGCTGGGGCCAACGTCCTGACTTTC,CASSIGAGANVLTF
TRBV6-1,.,few,TRBJ2-7,TGTGCCAGCAGTCCCCAGATGGGGGCCTACGAGCAGTACTTC,CASSPQMGAYEQYF
TRBV7-9,.,.,TRBJ1-6,TGTGCCAGCAGCTCCCCTACAGGGCGGTGGAATTCACCCCTCCACTTT,CASSSPTGRWNSPLHF
TRBV29-1,.,many,TRBJ2-7,TGCAGCGTTGAAGGCCGGAGGAACGAGCAGTACTTC,CSVEGRRNEQYF
TRBV6-5,TRBD1,.,TRBJ1-4,TGTGCCAGCAGTTACGGGGGACAGGGCAGTGAAAAACTGTTTTTT,CASSYGGQGSEKLFF